This TCR beta chain was profiled in a study of blood T cell repertoires in COVID-19. Sequencing used immunoSEQ multiplex PCR; TCRdb keeps in-frame clones, though not all of them. The sample has about 290,000 clones, around nine tenths seen once. Germline CDR1 KGHSH, CDR2 LQKENI. The CDR3 has 20 residues. V was pared by 5 bases and J by 0 bases, with 17 bases of the junction left unmatched. The material sequenced was peripheral blood. This receptor was taken from a woman aged 35 to 49 who had recovered from COVID-19. This chain connects TRBV18 to TRBJ2-1, with TRBD1 identical over 9 bases. CDR3 region: CASSYSGTGFLPSSYNEQFF. In nucleotides, the CDR3 is TGTGCCAGCTCATATTCCGGGACAGGGTTTCTCCCGAGCTCCTACAATGAGCAGTTCTTC.